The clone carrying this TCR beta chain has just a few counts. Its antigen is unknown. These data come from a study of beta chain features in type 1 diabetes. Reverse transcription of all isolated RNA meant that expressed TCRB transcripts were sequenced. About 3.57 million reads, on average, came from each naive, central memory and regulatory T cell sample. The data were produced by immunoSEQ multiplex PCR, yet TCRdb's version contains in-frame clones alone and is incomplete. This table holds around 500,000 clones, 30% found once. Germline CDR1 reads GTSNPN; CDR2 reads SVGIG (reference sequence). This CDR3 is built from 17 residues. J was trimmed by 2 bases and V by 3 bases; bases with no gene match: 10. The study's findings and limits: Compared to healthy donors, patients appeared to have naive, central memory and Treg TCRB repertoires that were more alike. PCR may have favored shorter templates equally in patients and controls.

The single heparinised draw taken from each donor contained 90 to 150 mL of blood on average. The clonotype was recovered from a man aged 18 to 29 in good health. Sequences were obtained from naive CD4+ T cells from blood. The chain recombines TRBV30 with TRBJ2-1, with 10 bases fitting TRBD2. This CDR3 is CAWRGTGLARPYNEQFF. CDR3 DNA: TGTGCCTGGAGAGGGACGGGACTAGCGCGCCCCTACAATGAGCAGTTCTTC.